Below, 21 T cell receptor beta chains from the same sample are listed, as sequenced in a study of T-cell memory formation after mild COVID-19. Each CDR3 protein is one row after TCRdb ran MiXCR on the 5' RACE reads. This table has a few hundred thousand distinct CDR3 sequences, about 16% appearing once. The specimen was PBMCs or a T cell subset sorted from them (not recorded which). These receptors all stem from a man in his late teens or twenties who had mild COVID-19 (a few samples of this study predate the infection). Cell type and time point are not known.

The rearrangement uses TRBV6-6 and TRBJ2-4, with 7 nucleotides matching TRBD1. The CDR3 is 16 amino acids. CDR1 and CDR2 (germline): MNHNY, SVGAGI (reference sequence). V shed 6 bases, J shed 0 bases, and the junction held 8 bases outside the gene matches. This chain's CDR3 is CASSLTGTLAKNIQYF. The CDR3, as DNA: TGTGCCAGCAGCCTGACAGGGACCCTAGCCAAAAACATTCAGTACTTC.

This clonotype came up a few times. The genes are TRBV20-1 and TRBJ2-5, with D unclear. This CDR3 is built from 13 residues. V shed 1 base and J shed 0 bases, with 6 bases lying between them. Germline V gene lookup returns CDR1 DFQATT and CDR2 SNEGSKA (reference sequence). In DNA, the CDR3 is TGCAGTGCTAGAGCATCCTACCAAGAGACCCAGTACTTC. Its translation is CSARASYQETQYF.

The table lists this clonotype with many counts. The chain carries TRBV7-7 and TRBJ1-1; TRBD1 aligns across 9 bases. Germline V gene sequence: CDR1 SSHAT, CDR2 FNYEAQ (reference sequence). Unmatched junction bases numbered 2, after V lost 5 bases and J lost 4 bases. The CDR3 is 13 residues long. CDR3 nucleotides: TGTGCCAGCAGCGTGGACAGGGGCACTGAAGCTTTCTTT. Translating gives CASSVDRGTEAFF. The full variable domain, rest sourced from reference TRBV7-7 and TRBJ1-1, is GAGVSQSPRYKVTKRGQDVTLRCDPISSHATLYWYQQALGQGPEFLTYFNYEAQPDKSGLPSDRFSAERPEGSISTLTIQRTEQRDSAMYRCASSVDRGTEAFFGQGTRLTVV.

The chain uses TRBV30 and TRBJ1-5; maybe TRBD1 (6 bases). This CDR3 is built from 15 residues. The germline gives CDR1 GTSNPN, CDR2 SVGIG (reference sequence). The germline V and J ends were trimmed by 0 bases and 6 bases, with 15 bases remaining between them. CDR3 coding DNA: TGTGCCTGGAGTGTGGAGGGGGTGGGAAGTCAGCCCCAGCATTTT. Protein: CAWSVEGVGSQPQHF.

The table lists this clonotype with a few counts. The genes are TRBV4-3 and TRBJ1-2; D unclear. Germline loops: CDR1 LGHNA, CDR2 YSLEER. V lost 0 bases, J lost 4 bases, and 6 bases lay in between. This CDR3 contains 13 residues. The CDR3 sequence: CASSQEIGYGYTF. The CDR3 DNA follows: TGCGCCAGCAGCCAAGAGATCGGCTATGGCTACACCTTC.

CDR3 nucleotide sequence: TGCAGTGCTAGAGAGCCCCGGCAGGGAGGGACTGAAGCTTTCTTT. Residues: CSAREPRQGGTEAFF. The chain recombines TRBV20-1 with TRBJ1-1, with D maybe TRBD1 (5 bases). The CDR3 spans 15 residues. Germline V gene sequence: CDR1 DFQATT, CDR2 SNEGSKA (reference sequence). Trimming pared 0 bases from V and 5 bases from J, leaving 16 bases between.

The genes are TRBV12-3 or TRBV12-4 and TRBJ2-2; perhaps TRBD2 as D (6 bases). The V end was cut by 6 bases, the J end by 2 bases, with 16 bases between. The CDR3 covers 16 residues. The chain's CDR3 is CASRNPKGGNTGELFF. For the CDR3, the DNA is TGTGCCAGCAGAAACCCTAAGGGAGGTAACACCGGGGAGCTGTTTTTT.

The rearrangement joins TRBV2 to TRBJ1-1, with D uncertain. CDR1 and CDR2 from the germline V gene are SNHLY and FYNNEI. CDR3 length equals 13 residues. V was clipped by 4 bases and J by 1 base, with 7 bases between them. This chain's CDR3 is CASSVSQNTEAFF. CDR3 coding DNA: TGTGCCAGCAGTGTATCCCAGAACACTGAAGCTTTCTTT.

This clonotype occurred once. CDR3 DNA: TGTGCCAGCAGCCACAGGAGGCCGGGACAGCTATACAATGAGCAGTTCTTC. It translates to CASSHRRPGQLYNEQFF. The genes are TRBV3-1 and TRBJ2-1; 7 bases map to TRBD1. V lost 3 bases and J lost 4; bases outside the gene matches: 12. The CDR3 is 17 residues long. Germline values: CDR1 LGHDT, CDR2 YNNKEL (reference sequence).

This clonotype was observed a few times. The CDR3 reads CAAQQGTGTGELFF. In DNA, the CDR3 is TGTGCCGCCCAACAGGGGACCGGCACCGGGGAGCTGTTTTTT. V usage is TRBV10-3 and J usage is TRBJ2-2; 7 bases are a match to TRBD1. Germline V CDR1 and CDR2: ENHRY, SYGVKD. The ends lost 11 bases at V and 4 bases at J; junction bases unmatched: 10. The CDR3 loop spans 14 amino acids.

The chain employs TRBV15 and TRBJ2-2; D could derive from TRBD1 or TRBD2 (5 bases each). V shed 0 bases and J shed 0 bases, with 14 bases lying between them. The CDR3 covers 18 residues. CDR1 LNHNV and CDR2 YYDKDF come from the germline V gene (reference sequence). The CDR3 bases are TGTGCCACCAGCAGAGATCGTGGGACCACCTCGAACACCGGGGAGCTGTTTTTT. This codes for CATSRDRGTTSNTGELFF. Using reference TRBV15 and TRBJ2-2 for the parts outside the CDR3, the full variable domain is DAMVIQNPRYQVTQFGKPVTLSCSQTLNHNVMYWYQQKSSQAPKLLFHYYDKDFNNEADTPDNFQSRRPNTSFCFLDIRSPGLGDTAMYLCATSRDRGTTSNTGELFFGEGSRLTVL.

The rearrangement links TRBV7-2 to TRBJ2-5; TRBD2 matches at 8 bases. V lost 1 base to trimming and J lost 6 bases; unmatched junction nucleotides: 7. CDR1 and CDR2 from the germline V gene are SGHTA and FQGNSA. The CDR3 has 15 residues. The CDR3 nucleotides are TGTGCCAGCAGCTTAGATCGGGGGGGGCGGAAGACCCAGTACTTC. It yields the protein CASSLDRGGRKTQYF.

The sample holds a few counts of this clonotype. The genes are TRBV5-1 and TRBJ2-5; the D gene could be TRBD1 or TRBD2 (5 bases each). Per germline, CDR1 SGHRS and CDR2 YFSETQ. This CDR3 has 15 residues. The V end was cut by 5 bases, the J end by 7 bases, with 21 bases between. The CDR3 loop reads CASSPGTDLPPTQYF. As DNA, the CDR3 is TGCGCCAGCAGTCCCGGGACGGATCTACCCCCGACCCAGTACTTC.

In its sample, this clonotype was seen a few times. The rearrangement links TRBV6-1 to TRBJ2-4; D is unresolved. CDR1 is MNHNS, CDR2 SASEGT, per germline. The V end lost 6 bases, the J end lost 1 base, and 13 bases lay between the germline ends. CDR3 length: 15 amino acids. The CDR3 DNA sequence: TGTGCCAGCAGCGCTTTAAAGAACGCCAAAAACATTCAGTACTTC. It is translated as CASSALKNAKNIQYF.

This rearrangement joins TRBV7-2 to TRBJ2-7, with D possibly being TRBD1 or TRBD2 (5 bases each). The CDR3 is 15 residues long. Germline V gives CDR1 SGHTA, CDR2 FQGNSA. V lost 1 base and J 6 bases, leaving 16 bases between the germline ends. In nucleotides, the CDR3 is TGTGCCAGCAGCTTAGGGGGGACGGATCAGGGCGAGCAGTACTTC. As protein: CASSLGGTDQGEQYF.

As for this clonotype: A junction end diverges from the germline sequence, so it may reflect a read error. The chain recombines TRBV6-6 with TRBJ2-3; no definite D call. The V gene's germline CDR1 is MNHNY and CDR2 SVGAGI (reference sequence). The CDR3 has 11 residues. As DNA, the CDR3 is TGTGCCAGCAGCCGCGGTCCCTTCTTAGATTTT. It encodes CASSRGPFLDF.

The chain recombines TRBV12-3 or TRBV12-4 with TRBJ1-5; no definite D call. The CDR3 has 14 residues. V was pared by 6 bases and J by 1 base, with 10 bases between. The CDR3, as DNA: TGTGCCAGCAGACTTACGGAGAGCAATCAGCCCCAGCATTTT. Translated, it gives CASRLTESNQPQHF.

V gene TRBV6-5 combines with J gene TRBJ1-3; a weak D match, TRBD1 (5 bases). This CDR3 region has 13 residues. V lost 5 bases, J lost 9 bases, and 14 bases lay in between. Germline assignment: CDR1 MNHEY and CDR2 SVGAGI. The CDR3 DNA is TGTGCCAGCAGTCTGACAGTTGATCGCACCATATATTTT. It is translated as CASSLTVDRTIYF.

The CDR3 loop reads CASSVDNQPQHF. In DNA form, the CDR3 reads TGTGCCAGCAGTGTGGACAATCAGCCCCAGCATTTT. The V and J genes are TRBV6-6 and TRBJ1-5, with D uncertain. This CDR3 has 12 residues. Looked up from germline, CDR1 is MNHNY and CDR2 is SVGAGI (reference sequence). V was pared by 5 bases and J by 3 bases, with 5 bases between.

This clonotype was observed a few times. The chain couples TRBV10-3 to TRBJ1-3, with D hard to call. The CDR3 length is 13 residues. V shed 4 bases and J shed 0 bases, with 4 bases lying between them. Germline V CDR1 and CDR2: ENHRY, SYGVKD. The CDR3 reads CAISGGSGNTIYF. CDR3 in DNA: TGTGCCATCAGTGGAGGCTCTGGAAACACCATATATTTT.

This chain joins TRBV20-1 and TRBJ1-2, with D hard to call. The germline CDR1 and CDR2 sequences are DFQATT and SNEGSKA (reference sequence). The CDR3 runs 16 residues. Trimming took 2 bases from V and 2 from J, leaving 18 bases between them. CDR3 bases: TGCAGTGCTAGATTGGTGGGATTGGGCCTAAACTATGGCTACACCTTC. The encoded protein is CSARLVGLGLNYGYTF.